These T cell receptor beta chains were read from a single sample in a study of blood T cell repertoires in COVID-19. Profiled with immunoSEQ multiplex PCR; TCRdb holds only in-frame clones, not every one. The sample records approximately 170,000 clones, more than 80% being singletons. Sequencing was performed on peripheral blood. All receptors derive from a woman in her sixties or seventies with COVID-19, enrolled during active disease. Each CDR3 is given with its conserved first and last residue. Fields, in order: clone size, D gene, V gene, J gene, CDR3 protein, CDR3 DNA. A D gene is named only where the DNA matches it firmly. Only some rows state a clone size, as once, few, many or a class for expanded clones.

.,.,TRBV7-9,TRBJ1-1,CASSVGHLNTEAFF,TGTGCCAGCAGCGTGGGACATCTGAACACTGAAGCTTTCTTT
.,TRBD1,TRBV6-2/TRBV6-3,TRBJ1-1,CASSYSKDRGYSPMNTEAFF,TGTGCCAGCAGTTACTCGAAAGACAGGGGGTACTCGCCCATGAACACTGAAGCTTTCTTT
.,TRBD1,TRBV5-4,TRBJ2-3,CASSLGDRVPGTDTQYF,TGTGCCAGCAGCTTGGGGGACAGGGTTCCGGGCACAGATACGCAGTATTTT
once,TRBD1,TRBV5-1,TRBJ1-2,CASSKGQDRFGYTF,TGCGCCAGCAGCAAGGGACAGGATCGATTCGGCTACACCTTC
.,.,TRBV7-9,TRBJ1-2,CASSFLDYGGYTF,TGTGCCAGCAGCTTCCTGGACTATGGAGGCTACACCTTC
.,TRBD2,TRBV7-2,TRBJ2-1,CASSPLAGLYNEQFF,TGTGCCAGCAGCCCGCTAGCGGGCCTTTACAATGAGCAGTTCTTC
.,.,TRBV7-9,TRBJ1-1,CASSNPGVVTEAFF,TGTGCCAGCAGCAACCCCGGGGTTGTGACTGAAGCTTTCTTT
.,TRBD2,TRBV9,TRBJ2-3,CASSPSGGASTDTQYF,TGTGCCAGCAGTCCAAGCGGGGGGGCGAGCACAGATACGCAGTATTTT
.,.,TRBV18,TRBJ2-7,CASSPRTTYEQYF,TGTGCCAGCTCACCCCGGACAACCTACGAGCAGTACTTC
.,.,TRBV2,TRBJ2-4,CASRGTFLWYF,TGTGCCAGCAGGGGGACATTTCTGTGGTACTTC
.,.,TRBV11-2,TRBJ2-1,CASSNIGRGAYNEQFF,TGTGCCAGCAGCAATATTGGGAGGGGGGCCTACAATGAGCAGTTCTTC
.,.,TRBV3-1/TRBV3-2,TRBJ1-2,CASSQESTGRYGYTF,TGTGCCAGCAGCCAGGAATCCACAGGGCGCTATGGCTACACCTTC
.,TRBD1,TRBV5-1,TRBJ1-2,CASSPGWDRASYGYTF,TGCGCCAGCAGCCCGGGATGGGACAGGGCGTCCTATGGCTACACCTTC
.,.,TRBV7-2,TRBJ1-1,CASSLDSSFSGAFF,TGTGCCAGCAGCTTGGACAGTTCTTTCTCCGGAGCTTTCTTT
.,TRBD1,TRBV7-9,TRBJ1-5,CASSHRDREVNPTQHF,TGTGCCAGCAGCCATCGGGACAGGGAGGTGAACCCTACCCAGCATTTT
once,.,TRBV7-9,TRBJ2-2,CASSFNTGELFF,TGTGCCAGCAGCTTCAATACCGGGGAGCTGTTTTTT
.,.,TRBV6-6,TRBJ1-1,CASTRGNTEAFF,TGTGCCAGCACCAGGGGGAACACTGAAGCTTTCTTT
.,TRBD1,TRBV5-1,TRBJ2-3,CATPGQGTDTQYF,TGCGCCACCCCGGGACAGGGGACAGATACGCAGTATTTT
.,.,TRBV27,TRBJ1-4,CASSSPGKSEKLFF,TGTGCCAGCAGTTCCCCGGGAAAGAGTGAAAAACTGTTTTTT
once,TRBD2,TRBV7-8,TRBJ2-2,CASSPRSAGGTGELFF,TGTGCCAGCAGCCCCAGATCAGCGGGGGGGACCGGGGAGCTGTTTTTT
.,.,TRBV6-2/TRBV6-3,TRBJ1-2,CASSYSGRGLNYGYTF,TGTGCCAGCAGTTACTCAGGCCGCGGACTGAACTATGGCTACACCTTC
.,TRBD1,TRBV19,TRBJ1-4,CASSTTGVGEKLFF,TGTGCCAGTAGTACGACAGGGGTAGGCGAAAAACTGTTTTTT
.,TRBD1,TRBV9,TRBJ1-6,CASSVVAGGNSPLHF,TGTGCCAGCAGCGTAGTGGCAGGGGGTAATTCACCCCTCCACTTT
.,TRBD1,TRBV18,TRBJ2-1,CASSLDRGSGNEQFF,TGTGCCAGCTCATTAGACAGGGGATCGGGCAATGAGCAGTTCTTC
once,.,TRBV10-3,TRBJ2-7,CAISGVGFGDEQYF,TGTGCCATCAGTGGTGTGGGGTTCGGGGACGAGCAGTACTTC
.,TRBD1,TRBV18,TRBJ1-5,CASSYTGQASNQPQHF,TGTGCCAGCTCCTACACGGGACAGGCTAGCAATCAGCCCCAGCATTTT
.,TRBD1,TRBV28,TRBJ1-6,CASSQGTGEVSPLHF,TGTGCCAGCAGTCAGGGGACAGGGGAGGTTTCACCCCTCCACTTT
.,TRBD1,TRBV18,TRBJ2-7,CASSPRYGRGLGFDEQYF,TGTGCCAGCTCACCACGATATGGCAGGGGGCTGGGGTTCGACGAGCAGTACTTC
.,.,TRBV6-5,TRBJ2-3,CASAGLSTDTQYF,TGTGCCAGCGCCGGACTGAGCACAGATACGCAGTATTTT
.,.,TRBV25-1,TRBJ1-2,CASSDRDVRGSPNYGYTF,TGTGCCAGCAGTGATCGGGATGTTAGGGGGTCGCCTAACTATGGCTACACCTTC
.,TRBD1,TRBV5-4,TRBJ2-7,CASSPPRGQGAYEQYF,TGTGCCAGCAGCCCCCCACGAGGACAGGGTGCCTACGAGCAGTACTTC
.,.,TRBV5-1,TRBJ2-3,CASSYESGLYGADTQYF,TGCGCCAGCAGCTACGAATCGGGGTTGTATGGGGCAGATACGCAGTATTTT
.,.,TRBV4-2,TRBJ1-6,CASSQDIQGYNSPLHF,TGTGCCAGCAGCCAAGATATCCAGGGATACAATTCACCCCTCCACTTT
.,.,TRBV21-1,TRBJ1-2,CASSPRTGANYGYTF,TGTGCCAGCAGCCCCCGGACAGGAGCAAACTATGGCTACACCTTC
.,.,TRBV15,TRBJ1-3,CATSSQGNRLGNTIYF,TGTGCCACCAGCTCCCAGGGGAACAGGCTTGGAAACACCATATATTTT
.,TRBD1,TRBV5-1,TRBJ2-7,CASSTGQGFYEQYF,TGCGCCAGCAGCACCGGACAGGGATTCTACGAGCAGTACTTC
.,TRBD1,TRBV25-1,TRBJ1-2,CASSRQGAEDYGYTF,TGTGCCAGCAGCAGACAGGGGGCAGAGGACTATGGCTACACCTTC
.,TRBD1,TRBV6-5,TRBJ1-1,CASKVGQGATEAFF,TGTGCCAGCAAAGTTGGCCAGGGGGCCACTGAAGCTTTCTTT
.,TRBD1,TRBV14,TRBJ2-2,CASSQTTGFHTGELFF,TGTGCCAGCAGCCAGACGACAGGGTTTCACACCGGGGAGCTGTTTTTT
.,TRBD1,TRBV2,TRBJ1-3,CASIPGQGAGNTIYF,TGTGCCAGCATCCCGGGACAGGGGGCTGGAAACACCATATATTTT
few,.,TRBV5-1,TRBJ1-5,CASSADSLNQPQHF,TGCGCCAGCAGCGCGGACAGTTTAAATCAGCCCCAGCATTTT
.,.,TRBV18,TRBJ2-7,CASSPLPGPTSYEQYF,TGTGCCAGCTCACCACTTCCAGGTCCTACTTCCTACGAGCAGTACTTC
.,.,TRBV19,TRBJ1-5,CASSIRVASVTPQHF,TGTGCCAGTAGTATCCGGGTCGCTTCAGTTACTCCCCAGCATTTT
.,TRBD1,TRBV5-4,TRBJ1-1,CASSTETGAGTEAFF,TGTGCCAGCAGCACTGAGACAGGGGCCGGGACTGAAGCTTTCTTT
once,.,TRBV18,TRBJ1-1,CATRPTGMNTEAFF,TGTGCCACCAGACCTACAGGCATGAACACTGAAGCTTTCTTT